The present T cell receptor (beta chain) was sequenced within a study of radiation and T cells in renal cell carcinoma. Time point in this sample: blood 4 weeks post-SBRT, at nephrectomy. As for treatment: 15 Gy SBRT to primary tumor, nephrectomy 4 weeks later. Nephrectomy followed 15 Gy stereotactic body radiation by 4 weeks. Sequenced by immunoSEQ multiplex PCR; TCRdb stores in-frame clones only, minus some. The repertoire holds roughly 100,000 clones, with roughly 88% as singletons. On this clone itself: Its antigen remains unknown.

Trimming cost V 4 bases and J 3 bases, with 17 bases left between them. Germline CDR1 and CDR2: SGHKS and YYEKEE (reference sequence). The CDR3 sequence is 16 residues long. General study points: Without pretreatment biopsies, baseline tumor clonotype presence was undetermined.

V is TRBV5-5 and J is TRBJ1-5; a possible D gene is TRBD1 (5 bases). Sequenced material: blood, taken from a patient whose treatment included radiotherapy and nephrectomy. The clonotype comes from a man aged 60 to 75 with renal cell carcinoma. CDR3 residues: CASSRGTLGANQPQHF. The CDR3 region has the DNA TGTGCCAGCAGCAGAGGGACTTTGGGCGCCAATCAGCCCCAGCATTTT.